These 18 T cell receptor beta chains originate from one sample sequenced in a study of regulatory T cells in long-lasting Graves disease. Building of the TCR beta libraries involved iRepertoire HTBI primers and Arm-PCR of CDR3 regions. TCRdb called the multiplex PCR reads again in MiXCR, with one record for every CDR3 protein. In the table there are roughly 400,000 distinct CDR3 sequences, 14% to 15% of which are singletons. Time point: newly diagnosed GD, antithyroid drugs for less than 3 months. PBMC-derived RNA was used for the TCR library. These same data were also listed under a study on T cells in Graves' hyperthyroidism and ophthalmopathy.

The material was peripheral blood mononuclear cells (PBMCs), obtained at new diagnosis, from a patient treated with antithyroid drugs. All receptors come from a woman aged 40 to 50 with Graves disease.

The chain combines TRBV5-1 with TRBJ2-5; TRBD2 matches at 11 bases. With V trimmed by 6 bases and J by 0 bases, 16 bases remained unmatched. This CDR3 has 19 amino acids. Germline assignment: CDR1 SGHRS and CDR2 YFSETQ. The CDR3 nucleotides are TGCGCCAGCACAAACTACTTAGGGACTAGCGGAACGTACCAAGAGACCCAGTACTTC. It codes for CASTNYLGTSGTYQETQYF.

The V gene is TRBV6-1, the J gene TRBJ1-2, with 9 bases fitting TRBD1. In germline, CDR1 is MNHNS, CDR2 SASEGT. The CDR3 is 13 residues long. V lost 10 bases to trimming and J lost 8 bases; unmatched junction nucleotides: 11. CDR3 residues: CATSPGQGGGYTF. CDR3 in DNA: TGTGCCACTTCCCCGGGACAGGGCGGAGGCTACACCTTC.

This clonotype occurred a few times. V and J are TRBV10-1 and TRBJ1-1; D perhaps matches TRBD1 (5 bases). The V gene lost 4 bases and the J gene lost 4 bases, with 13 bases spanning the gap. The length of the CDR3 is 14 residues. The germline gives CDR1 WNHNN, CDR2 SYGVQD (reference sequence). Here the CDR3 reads CASSGEQDFTEAFF. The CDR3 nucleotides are TGCGCCAGCAGTGGAGAACAGGATTTCACTGAAGCTTTCTTT.

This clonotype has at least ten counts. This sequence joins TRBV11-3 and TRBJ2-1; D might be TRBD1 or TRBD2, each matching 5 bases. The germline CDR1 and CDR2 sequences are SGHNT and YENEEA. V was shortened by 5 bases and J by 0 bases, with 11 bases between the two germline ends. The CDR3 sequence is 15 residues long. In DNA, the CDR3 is TGTGCCAGCAGCCACCCAGGGAGCTCCTACAATGAGCAGTTCTTC. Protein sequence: CASSHPGSSYNEQFF.

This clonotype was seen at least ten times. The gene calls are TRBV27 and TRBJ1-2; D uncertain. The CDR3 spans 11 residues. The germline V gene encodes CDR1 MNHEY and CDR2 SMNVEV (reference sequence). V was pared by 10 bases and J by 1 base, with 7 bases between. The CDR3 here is CATYDNYGYTF. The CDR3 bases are TGTGCCACCTACGATAACTATGGCTACACCTTC.

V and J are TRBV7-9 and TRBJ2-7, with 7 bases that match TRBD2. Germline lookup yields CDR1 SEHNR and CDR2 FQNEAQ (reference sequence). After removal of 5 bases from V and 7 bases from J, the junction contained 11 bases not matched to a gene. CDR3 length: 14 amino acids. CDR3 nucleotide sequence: TGTGCCAGCAGCCCGCTCGCGGGAGAGAGTGAGCAGTACTTC. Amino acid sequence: CASSPLAGESEQYF.

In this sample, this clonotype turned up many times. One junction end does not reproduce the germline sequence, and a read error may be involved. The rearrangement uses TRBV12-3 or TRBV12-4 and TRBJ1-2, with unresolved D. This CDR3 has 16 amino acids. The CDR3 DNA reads TGTGCCGGCAGTTTAAACGAAAATAGTGTTAACTATGGCTACACCTTC. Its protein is CAGSLNENSVNYGYTF.

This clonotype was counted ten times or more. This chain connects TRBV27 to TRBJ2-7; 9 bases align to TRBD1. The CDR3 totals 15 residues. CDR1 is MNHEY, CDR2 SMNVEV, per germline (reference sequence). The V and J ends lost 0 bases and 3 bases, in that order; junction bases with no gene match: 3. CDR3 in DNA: TGTGCCAGCAGTTTATCGACAGGGGGTAACTACGAGCAGTACTTC. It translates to CASSLSTGGNYEQYF.

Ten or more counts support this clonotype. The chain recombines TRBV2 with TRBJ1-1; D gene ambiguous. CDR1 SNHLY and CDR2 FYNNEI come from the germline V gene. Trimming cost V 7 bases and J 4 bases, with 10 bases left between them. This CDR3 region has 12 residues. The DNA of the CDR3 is TGTGCCAGCACTCGGGGTGCCACTGAAGCTTTCTTT. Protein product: CASTRGATEAFF.

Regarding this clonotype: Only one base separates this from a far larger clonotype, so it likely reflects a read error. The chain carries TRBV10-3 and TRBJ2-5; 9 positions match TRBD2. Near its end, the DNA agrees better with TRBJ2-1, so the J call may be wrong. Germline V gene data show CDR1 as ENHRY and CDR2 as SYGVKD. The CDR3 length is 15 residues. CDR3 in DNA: TGTGCCATCAGTGTTGGAGCGGGAGGACACAGTGAGCAGTTCTTC. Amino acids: CAISVGAGGHSEQFF.

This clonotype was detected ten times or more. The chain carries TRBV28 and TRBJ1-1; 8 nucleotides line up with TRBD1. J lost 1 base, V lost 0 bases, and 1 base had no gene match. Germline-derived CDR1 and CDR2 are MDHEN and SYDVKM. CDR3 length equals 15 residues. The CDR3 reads CASSLWGQENTEAFF. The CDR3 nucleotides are TGTGCCAGCAGTTTATGGGGACAGGAGAACACTGAAGCTTTCTTT. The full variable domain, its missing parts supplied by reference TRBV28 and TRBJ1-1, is DVKVTQSSRYLVKRTGEKVFLECVQDMDHENMFWYRQDPGLGLRLIYFSYDVKMKEKGDIPEGYSVSREKKERFSLILESASTNQTSMYLCASSLWGQENTEAFFGQGTRLTVV.

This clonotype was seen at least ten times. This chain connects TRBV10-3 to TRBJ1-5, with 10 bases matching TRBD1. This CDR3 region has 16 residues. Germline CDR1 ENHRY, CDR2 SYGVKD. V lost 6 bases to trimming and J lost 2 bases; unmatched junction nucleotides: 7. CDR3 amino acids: CAISDRDRGGNQPQHF. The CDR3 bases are TGTGCCATCAGCGACCGGGACAGGGGCGGCAATCAGCCCCAGCATTTT.

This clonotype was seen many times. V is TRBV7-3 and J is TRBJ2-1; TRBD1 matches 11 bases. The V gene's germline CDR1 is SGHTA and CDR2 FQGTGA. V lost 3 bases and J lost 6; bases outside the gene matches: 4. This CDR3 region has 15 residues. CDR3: CASSFSGTGGNEQFF. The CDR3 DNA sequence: TGTGCCAGCAGCTTTTCCGGGACAGGGGGCAATGAGCAGTTCTTC.

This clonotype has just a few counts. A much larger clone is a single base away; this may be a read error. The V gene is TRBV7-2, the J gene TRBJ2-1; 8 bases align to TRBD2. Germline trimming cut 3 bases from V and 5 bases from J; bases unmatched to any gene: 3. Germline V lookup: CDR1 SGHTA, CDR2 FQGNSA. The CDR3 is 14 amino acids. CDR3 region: CASSLRGAHNEQFF. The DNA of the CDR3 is TGTGCCAGCAGCTTGCGGGGGGCCCACAATGAGCAGTTCTTC.

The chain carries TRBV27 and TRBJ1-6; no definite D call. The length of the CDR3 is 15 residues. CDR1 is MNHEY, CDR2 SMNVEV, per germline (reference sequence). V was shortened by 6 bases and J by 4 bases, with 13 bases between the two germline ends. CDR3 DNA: TGTGCCAGCAGCCCCCCGCCCGAGTATAATTCACCCCTCCACTTT. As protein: CASSPPPEYNSPLHF.

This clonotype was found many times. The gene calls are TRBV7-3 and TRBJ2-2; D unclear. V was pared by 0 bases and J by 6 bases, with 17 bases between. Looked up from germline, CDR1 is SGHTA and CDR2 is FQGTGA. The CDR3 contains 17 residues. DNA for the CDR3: TGTGCCAGCAGCTTAACTAGCCTTGGGCGTGGGGCCGGGGAGCTGTTTTTT. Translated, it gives CASSLTSLGRGAGELFF.

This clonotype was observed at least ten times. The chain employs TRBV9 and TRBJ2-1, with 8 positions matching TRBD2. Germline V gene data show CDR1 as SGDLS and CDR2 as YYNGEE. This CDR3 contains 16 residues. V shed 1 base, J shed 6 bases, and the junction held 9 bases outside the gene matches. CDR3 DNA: TGTGCCAGCAGCGTACCTGGGACTAGTAGGCCCAATGAGCAGTTCTTC. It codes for CASSVPGTSRPNEQFF.

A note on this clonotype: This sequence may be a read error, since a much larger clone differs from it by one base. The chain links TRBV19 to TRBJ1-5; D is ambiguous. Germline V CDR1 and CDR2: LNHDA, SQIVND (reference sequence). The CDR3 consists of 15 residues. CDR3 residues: CASSTTHYSNQPRHF. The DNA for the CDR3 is TGTGCCAGTAGTACGACCCATTATAGCAATCAGCCCCGGCATTTT.